Sequencing of this T cell receptor (beta chain) was carried out in a study of T cells and Merkel cell carcinoma outcomes. Study-level findings and limits: Reportedly, T-cell repertoire with density predicts Merkel cell carcinoma outcomes.

The CDR3 covers 16 residues. The V and J ends lost 0 bases and 5 bases respectively, with 16 bases between them. Germline CDR1 SGHDN, CDR2 FVKESK. Assay used: immunoSEQ multiplex PCR; TCRdb lists only in-frame clones, some missing. The sample records 470 or so clones, around nine tenths being singletons. About this clone itself: The antigen is undetermined.

The TCR sequence derives from a human donor with Merkel cell carcinoma. Source material: tumor tissue from Merkel cell carcinoma. This rearrangement joins TRBV14 to TRBJ1-2; tentative D call: TRBD1 (5 bases). The CDR3 sequence is CASSQDWRGVVYGYTF. The CDR3 DNA sequence: TGTGCCAGCAGCCAAGATTGGCGGGGGGTTGTGTATGGCTACACCTTC.